This T cell receptor beta chain stems from a study of T cells in Graves' hyperthyroidism and ophthalmopathy. General study findings and limits: Peripheral blood also featured most of the thyroid clonotypes expanded above 0.001. Ophthalmopathy onset followed model prediction by a median roughly 6 months.

Template material for amplifying TCR beta CDR3 regions consisted of RNA transcripts. The TCR CDR3 was amplified in a first-round RT-PCR using the HTBI primer set. TCRdb used MiXCR to reprocess the multiplex PCR reads, holding one entry per CDR3 protein. This sample carries about 270,000 distinct CDR3 sequences, more than 20% of them seen once, and the ten largest clones take approximately 32%. This CDR3 is 15 amino acids long. The V segment lost 4 bases and the J segment 3 bases; nucleotides outside the gene matches: 8. The germline CDR1 and CDR2 sequences are LNHDA and SQIVND (reference sequence). Comment on this clonotype: The antigen is unknown.

Source material for PBMCs was more than 7.5 ml fresh peripheral blood. The genes are TRBV19 and TRBJ2-7, with 8 bases aligning to TRBD2. The origin of this receptor is a woman aged 40 to 50 with Graves' ophthalmopathy. The sample taken for sequencing was blood. CDR3: CASSTAAGTSYEQYF. The CDR3, as DNA: TGTGCCAGTAGTACGGCAGCCGGGACTAGCTACGAGCAGTACTTC.